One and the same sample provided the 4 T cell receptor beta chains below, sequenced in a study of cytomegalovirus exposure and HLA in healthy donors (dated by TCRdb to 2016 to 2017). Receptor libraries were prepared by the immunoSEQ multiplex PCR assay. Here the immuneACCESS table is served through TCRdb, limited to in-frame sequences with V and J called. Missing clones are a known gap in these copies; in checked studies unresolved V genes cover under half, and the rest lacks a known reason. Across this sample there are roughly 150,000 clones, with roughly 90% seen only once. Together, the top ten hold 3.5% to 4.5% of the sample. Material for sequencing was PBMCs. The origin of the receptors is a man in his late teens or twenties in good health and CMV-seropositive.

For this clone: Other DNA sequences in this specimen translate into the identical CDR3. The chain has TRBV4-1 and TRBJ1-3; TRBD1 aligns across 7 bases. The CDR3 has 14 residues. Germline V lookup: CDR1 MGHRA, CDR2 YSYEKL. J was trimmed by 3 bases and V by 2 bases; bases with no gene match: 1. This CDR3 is CASSQTGVGNTIYF. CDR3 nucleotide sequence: TGCGCCAGCAGCCAAACAGGGGTTGGAAACACCATATATTTT.

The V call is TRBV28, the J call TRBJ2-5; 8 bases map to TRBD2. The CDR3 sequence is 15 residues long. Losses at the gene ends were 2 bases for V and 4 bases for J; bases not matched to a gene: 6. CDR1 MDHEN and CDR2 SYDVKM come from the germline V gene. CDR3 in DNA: TGTGCCAGCAGTTTACCCGGGAGGGTGGGAGAGACCCAGTACTTC. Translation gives CASSLPGRVGETQYF. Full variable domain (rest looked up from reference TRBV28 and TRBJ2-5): DVKVTQSSRYLVKRTGEKVFLECVQDMDHENMFWYRQDPGLGLRLIYFSYDVKMKEKGDIPEGYSVSREKKERFSLILESASTNQTSMYLCASSLPGRVGETQYFGPGTRLLVL.

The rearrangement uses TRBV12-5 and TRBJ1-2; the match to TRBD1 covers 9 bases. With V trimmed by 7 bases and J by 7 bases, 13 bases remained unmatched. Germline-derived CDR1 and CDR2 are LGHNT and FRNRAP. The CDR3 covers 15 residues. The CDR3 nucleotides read TGTGCTAGTGCCCACCGGGACAGGGCTTGTTGTGGCTACACCTTC. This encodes CASAHRDRACCGYTF.

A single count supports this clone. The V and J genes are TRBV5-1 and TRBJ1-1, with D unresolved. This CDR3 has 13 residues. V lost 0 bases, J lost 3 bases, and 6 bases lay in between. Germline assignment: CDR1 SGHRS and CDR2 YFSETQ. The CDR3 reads CASSLDGDTEAFF. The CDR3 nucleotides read TGCGCCAGCAGCTTGGACGGGGACACTGAAGCTTTCTTT.